The entry below gives a single TCR beta chain sequence along with its context. As yet, its antigen is unknown. The sample belongs to a study of molecular identifiers for immune sequencing clone quantification. Study-wide context: Within a replicate experiment, RNA obtained from either 20,000 or 100,000 naive CD8 cells was divided into five aliquots, and four of those aliquots were then sequenced. Study observations and caveats: Even with more than 950,000 naive cells present, spiked Jurkat TCR RNA from one cell was reportedly detectable.

In TCRdb, the PCR reads were re-called with MiXCR into one record per CDR3 protein. The data show under 800,000 distinct CDR3 sequences, about 25% seen once. The sequence was collected from a human donor in good health. Some libraries in this study had Jurkat cell RNA spiked in. Sequencing was done on a sample of naive CD8+ T cells from blood, with Jurkat cell RNA spiked in. Documented subset: FACS-sorted CD8+CD4-CCR7+CD45RA+ naive T cells.

The CDR3 nucleotides read TGTGCCAGTAGTTGGACATCGGGAGGGACTGAAGCTTTCTTT. As protein: CASSWTSGGTEAFF. The chain joins TRBV19 to TRBJ1-1; TRBD1 is a possible D gene (5 bases). CDR1 is LNHDA and CDR2 is SQIVND in the germline V gene (reference sequence). The CDR3 runs 14 residues. Trimming removed 5 bases from V and 5 bases from J, with 15 bases in between. Using reference TRBV19 and TRBJ1-1 for the parts outside the CDR3, the full variable domain is DGGITQSPKYLFRKEGQNVTLSCEQNLNHDAMYWYRQDPGQGLRLIYYSQIVNDFQKGDIAEGYSVSREKKESFPLTVTSAQKNPTAFYLCASSWTSGGTEAFFGQGTRLTVV.